What follows is one T cell receptor (beta chain) and its context. The data stem from a study of blood T cell repertoires in COVID-19. Study as a whole: COVID-19 samples collected from the United States, Italy and Spain covered acute and convalescent phases. The analysed material was cDNA or gDNA that came from T cells, B-cell-depleted T cells, or PBMCs.

CDR3 size: 16 residues. Looked up from germline, CDR1 is SGHNT and CDR2 is YYREEE (reference sequence). Trimming cost V 4 bases and J 5 bases, with 19 bases left between them. Source study methods: Amplification from reference gene primers served as the basis for estimated nucleated cell counts. Produced via immunoSEQ multiplex PCR; TCRdb's table is partial and in-frame only. V and J calls and clone size are copied from that table; D and trimming were computed from the DNA. The sample yields fewer than 120,000 clones, roughly 87% seen once. This chain links TRBV5-4 with TRBJ2-1; perhaps TRBD1 as D (6 bases). This TCR came from a human donor in a cohort sampled during active COVID-19. The sample taken for sequencing was peripheral blood. The CDR3 here is CASSPQRWDKDNEQFF. CDR3 nucleotides: TGTGCCAGCAGCCCCCAACGGTGGGACAAGGACAATGAGCAGTTCTTC.